The T cell receptor beta chain described here comes from a study of beta chain features in type 1 diabetes. About the study: Summed over all samples, the examined sorted cells came to roughly 110,000,000. Study-level findings and limits: Sampled from patients, naive, central memory and Treg TCRB repertoires appeared more similar than those sampled from healthy donors. TCRB CDR3s were moderately but significantly shorter in Type 1 diabetes patients in all four CD4+ subsets.

Expressed TCRB transcripts were sequenced after all isolated RNA was converted to cDNA. Libraries were prepared by immunoSEQ multiplex PCR; TCRdb keeps only in-frame clonotypes and omits some of them. This table has nearly 250,000 clones, about 70% appearing once. To note about this clone: No antigen is known for it.

Isolation of CD4+ naive, central memory, regulatory and stem cell-like memory cells was achieved by sorting via CD45RO/CCR7/CD25/CD127/CD95/CD27. With 3 bases removed from V and 5 bases from J, the gap between germline ends came to 11 bases. The CDR3 extends over 14 amino acids. CDR1 is MGHDK and CDR2 is SYGVNS in the germline V gene. This receptor was identified in a man aged 25 to 45 in good health. V and J are TRBV25-1 and TRBJ1-5; D remains unclear. Sequencing input: naive CD4+ T cells from blood. The CDR3 reads CASSEGWMDQPQHF. CDR3 bases: TGTGCCAGCAGTGAGGGTTGGATGGATCAGCCCCAGCATTTT.